The following is a TCR beta chain sequence with its context. The sample belongs to a study of control samples from healthy donors and cancer patients. CDR1 and CDR2 from the germline V gene are MNHEY and SMNVEV (reference sequence). The CDR3 sequence is 11 residues long. Trimming stripped 11 bases from V and 2 bases from J, with 9 bases between. Here immunoSEQ multiplex PCR was the method, and the copy in TCRdb shows in-frame clones only, minus some. The table has about 85,000 clones, 70% to 90% seen once; the top ten hold less than 9%. This receptor was identified in a woman aged 60-75 years in good health. The sequencing input was blood. V gene TRBV27 combines with J gene TRBJ1-1; possibly TRBD1 for D (6 bases). The chain's CDR3 is CAVQGNTEAFF. The CDR3 region has the DNA TGTGCCGTACAGGGAAACACTGAAGCTTTCTTT.